Detailed here is one T cell receptor (beta chain). A single count supports this clone. Its antigen is unknown. No much larger clone exists at a distance of one base, and base qualities are not known. TCRbeta CDR3 regions were amplified from genomic DNA by means of the immunoSEQ Assay, a bias-controlled multiplex PCR. The published analysis was carried out like this. Within the assay, amplification of reference gene primers was used to estimate how many nucleated cells each sample contained. To quantify the absolute abundance of each unique TCRbeta CDR3 rearrangement, sequence reads were collapsed and filtered. For each sample, productive Simpson clonality was calculated as the square root of Simpson's diversity index across productive rearrangements. TCRdb's version of the immuneACCESS table is confined to in-frame rearrangements and falls short of the full clone set. An unresolved V gene accounts for under half of the shortfall where checked; the remainder is of unknown origin. V and J calls and clone size are given by that table; D and trimming were obtained from the DNA. In this sample the table shows under 130,000 clones, around nine tenths of which occur a single time. In total, the top ten clones hold approximately 17% of the sample.

The collaborating institutions used their own protocols to collect whole blood in K2EDTA tubes. For TCRbeta analysis, collaborator samples were shipped as frozen whole blood, as isolated PBMCs, or as DNA extracted from either sample type. This specimen belongs to a study of blood T cell repertoires in COVID-19 (dated by TCRdb to the early 2020s). Background on the whole study: Samples from collaborators originated in the United States, Italy and Spain and spanned both the acute and convalescent phases of COVID-19. The prospective study material was composed of cDNA or gDNA derived from T cells, B-cell-depleted T cells, or PBMCs. A freely available public database, intended as a resource for researchers studying the immune response to SARS-CoV-2, is where the repertoires were released. The dataset comprised deeply sampled blood TCRbeta repertoires from subjects exposed to, actively infected with, or recovered from COVID-19. The samples were drawn from two sources: the first 160 participants of the ongoing ImmuneRACE study, and 950 to 1,500 subjects contributed by 6 global collaborators. Sample metadata almost always included a de-identified subject ID, COVID-19 status, age in years and sex. Where HLA class I and class II types were available, the types were taken from metadata supplied by the sample provider, not from assay-based typing. The full study reports these points: How much clinical and demographic metadata was included differed by source and by participant, and the metadata was provided uncurated.

Trimming accounts for 6 bases at V and 5 bases at J, while the number of junction bases matched to no gene is 13. Looking up the germline V gene yields CDR1 KGHDR and CDR2 SFDVKD. The CDR3 runs 19 residues from the cysteine to the phenylalanine. Of all the DNA, just the CDR3 is kept, 57 bases in frame from base 1. The receptor comes from a woman older than 75 in a cohort sampled during active COVID-19. The chain is made from TRBV24-1 and TRBJ2-1; TRBD2 lines up with 15 middle nucleotides. The sequenced sample consisted of peripheral blood. CDR3 protein: CATSSSGLAGGGIHNEQFF. The nucleotides are TGTGCCACCAGTTCGTCGGGACTAGCGGGGGGAGGTATTCACAATGAGCAGTTCTTC.